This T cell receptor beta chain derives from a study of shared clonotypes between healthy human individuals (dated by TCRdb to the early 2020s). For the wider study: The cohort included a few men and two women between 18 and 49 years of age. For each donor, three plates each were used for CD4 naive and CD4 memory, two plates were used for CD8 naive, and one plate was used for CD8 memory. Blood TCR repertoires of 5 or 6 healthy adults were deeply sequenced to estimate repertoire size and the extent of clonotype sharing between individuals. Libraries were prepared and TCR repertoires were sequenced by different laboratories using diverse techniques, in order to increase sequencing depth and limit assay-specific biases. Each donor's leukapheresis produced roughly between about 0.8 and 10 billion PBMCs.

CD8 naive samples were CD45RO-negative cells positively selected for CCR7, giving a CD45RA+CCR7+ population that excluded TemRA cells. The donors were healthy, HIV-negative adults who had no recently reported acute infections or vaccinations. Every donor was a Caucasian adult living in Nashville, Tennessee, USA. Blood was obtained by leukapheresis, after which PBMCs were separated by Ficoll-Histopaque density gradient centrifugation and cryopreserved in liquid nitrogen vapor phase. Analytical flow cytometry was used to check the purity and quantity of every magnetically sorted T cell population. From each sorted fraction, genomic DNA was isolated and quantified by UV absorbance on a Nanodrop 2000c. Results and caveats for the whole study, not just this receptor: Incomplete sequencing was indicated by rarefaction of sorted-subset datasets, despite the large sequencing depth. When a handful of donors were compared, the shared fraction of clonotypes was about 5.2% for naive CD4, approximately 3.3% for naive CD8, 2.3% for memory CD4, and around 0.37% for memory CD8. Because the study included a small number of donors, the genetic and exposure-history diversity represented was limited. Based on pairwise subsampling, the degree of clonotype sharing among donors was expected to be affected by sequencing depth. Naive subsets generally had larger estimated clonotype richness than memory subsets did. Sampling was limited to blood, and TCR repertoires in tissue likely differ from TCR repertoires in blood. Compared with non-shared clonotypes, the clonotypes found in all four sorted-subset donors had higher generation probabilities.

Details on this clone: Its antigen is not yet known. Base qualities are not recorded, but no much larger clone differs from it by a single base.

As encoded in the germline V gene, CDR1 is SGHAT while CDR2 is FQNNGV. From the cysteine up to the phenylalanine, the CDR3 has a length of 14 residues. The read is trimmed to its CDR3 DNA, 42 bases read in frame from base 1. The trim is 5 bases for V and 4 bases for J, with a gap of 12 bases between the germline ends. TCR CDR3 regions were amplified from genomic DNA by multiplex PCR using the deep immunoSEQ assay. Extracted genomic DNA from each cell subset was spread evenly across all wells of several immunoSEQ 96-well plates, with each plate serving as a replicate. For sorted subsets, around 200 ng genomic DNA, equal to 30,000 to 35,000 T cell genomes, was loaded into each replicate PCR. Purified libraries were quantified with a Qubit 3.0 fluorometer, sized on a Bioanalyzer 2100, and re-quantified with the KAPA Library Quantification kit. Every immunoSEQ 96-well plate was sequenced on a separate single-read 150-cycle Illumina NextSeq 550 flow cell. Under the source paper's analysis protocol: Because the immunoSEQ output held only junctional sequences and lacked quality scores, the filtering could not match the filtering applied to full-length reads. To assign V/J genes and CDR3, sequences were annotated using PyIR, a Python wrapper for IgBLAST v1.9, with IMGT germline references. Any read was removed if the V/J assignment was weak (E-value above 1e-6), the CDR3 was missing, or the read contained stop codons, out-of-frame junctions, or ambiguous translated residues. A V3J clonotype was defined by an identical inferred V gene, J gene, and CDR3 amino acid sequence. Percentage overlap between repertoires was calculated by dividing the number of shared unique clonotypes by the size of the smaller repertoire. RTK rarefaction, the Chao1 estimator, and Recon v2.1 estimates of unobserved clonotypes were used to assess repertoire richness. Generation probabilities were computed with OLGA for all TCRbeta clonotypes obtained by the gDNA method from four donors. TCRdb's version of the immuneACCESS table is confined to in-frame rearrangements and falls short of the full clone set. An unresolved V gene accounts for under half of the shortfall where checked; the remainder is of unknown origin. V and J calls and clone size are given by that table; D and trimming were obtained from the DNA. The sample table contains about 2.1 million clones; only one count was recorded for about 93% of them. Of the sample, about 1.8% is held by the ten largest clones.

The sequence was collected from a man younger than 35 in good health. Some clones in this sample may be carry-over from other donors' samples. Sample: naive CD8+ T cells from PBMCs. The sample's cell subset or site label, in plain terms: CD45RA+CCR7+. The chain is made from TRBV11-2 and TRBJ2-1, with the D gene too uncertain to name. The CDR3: CASSGWGGYNEQFF. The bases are TGTGCCAGCAGCGGCTGGGGTGGTTACAATGAGCAGTTCTTC. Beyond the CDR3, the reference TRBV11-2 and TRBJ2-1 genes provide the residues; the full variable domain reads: EAGVAQSPRYKIIEKRQSVAFWCNPISGHATLYWYQQILGQGPKLLIQFQNNGVVDDSQLPKDRFSAERLKGVDSTLKIQPAKLEDSAVYLCASSGWGGYNEQFFGPGTRLTVL.